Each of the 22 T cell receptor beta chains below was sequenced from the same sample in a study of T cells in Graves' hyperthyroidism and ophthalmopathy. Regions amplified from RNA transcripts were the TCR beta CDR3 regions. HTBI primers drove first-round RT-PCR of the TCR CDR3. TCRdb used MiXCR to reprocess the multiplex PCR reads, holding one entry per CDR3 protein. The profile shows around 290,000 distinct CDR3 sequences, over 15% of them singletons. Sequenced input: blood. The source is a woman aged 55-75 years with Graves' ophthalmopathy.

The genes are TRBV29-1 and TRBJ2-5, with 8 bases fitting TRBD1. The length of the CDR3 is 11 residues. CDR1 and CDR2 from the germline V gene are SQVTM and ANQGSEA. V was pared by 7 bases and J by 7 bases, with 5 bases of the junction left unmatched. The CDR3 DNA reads TGCAGCGGAGGGACAGGAAGGACCCAGTACTTC. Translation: CSGGTGRTQYF.

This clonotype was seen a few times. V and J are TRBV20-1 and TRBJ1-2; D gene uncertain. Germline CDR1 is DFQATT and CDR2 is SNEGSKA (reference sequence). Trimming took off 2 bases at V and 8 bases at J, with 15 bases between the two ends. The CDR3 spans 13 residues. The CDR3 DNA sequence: TGCAGTGCTAGACACCCCTCGGGGAGCGGCTACACCTTC. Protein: CSARHPSGSGYTF.

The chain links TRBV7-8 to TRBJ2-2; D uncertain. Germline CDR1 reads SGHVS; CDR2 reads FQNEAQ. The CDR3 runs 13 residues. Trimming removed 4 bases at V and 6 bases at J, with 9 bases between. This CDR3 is CASSSKRAGELFF. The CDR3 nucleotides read TGTGCCAGCAGCTCCAAGCGAGCCGGGGAGCTGTTTTTT.

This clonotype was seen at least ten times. CDR3 DNA: TGTGCCACCAGCAGAGACGGGAGGTCGGGGACCCTCCGCGAGCAGTACTTC. Protein: CATSRDGRSGTLREQYF. The rearrangement joins TRBV15 to TRBJ2-7; TRBD2 matches at 7 bases. J was trimmed by 6 bases and V by 0 bases; bases with no gene match: 14. The germline V gene encodes CDR1 LNHNV and CDR2 YYDKDF (reference sequence). The CDR3 is 17 residues long.

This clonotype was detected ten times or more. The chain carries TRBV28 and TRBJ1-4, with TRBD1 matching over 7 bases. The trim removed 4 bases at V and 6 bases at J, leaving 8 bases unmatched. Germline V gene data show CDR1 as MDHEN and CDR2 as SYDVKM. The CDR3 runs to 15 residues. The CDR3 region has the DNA TGTGCCAGCAGTTCGTATCGGACAGGCGATGAAAAACTGTTTTTT. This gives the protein CASSSYRTGDEKLFF.

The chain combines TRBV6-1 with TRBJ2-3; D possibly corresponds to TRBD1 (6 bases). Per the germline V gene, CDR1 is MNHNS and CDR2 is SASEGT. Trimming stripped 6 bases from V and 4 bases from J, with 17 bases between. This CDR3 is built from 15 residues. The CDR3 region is CASSPIRQGPDTQYF. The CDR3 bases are TGTGCCAGCAGCCCCATCCGCCAGGGGCCAGATACGCAGTATTTT.

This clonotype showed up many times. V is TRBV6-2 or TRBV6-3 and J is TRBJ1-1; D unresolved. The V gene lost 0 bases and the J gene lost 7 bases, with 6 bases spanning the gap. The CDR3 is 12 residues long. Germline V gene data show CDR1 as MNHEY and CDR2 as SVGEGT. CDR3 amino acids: CASSYSGFEAFF. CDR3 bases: TGTGCCAGCAGTTACTCGGGGTTTGAAGCTTTCTTT.

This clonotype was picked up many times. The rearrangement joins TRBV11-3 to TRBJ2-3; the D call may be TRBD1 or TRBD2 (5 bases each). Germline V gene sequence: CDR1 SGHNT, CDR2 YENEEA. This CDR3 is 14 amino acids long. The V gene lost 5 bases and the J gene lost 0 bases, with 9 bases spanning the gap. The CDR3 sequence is CASSPGASTDTQYF. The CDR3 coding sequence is TGTGCCAGCAGCCCCGGGGCCAGCACAGATACGCAGTATTTT.

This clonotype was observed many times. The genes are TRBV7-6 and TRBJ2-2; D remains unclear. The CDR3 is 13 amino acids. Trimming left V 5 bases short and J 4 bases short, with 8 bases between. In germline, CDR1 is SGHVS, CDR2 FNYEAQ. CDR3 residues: CASSPWGTGELFF. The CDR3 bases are TGTGCCAGCAGCCCCTGGGGCACCGGGGAGCTGTTTTTT.

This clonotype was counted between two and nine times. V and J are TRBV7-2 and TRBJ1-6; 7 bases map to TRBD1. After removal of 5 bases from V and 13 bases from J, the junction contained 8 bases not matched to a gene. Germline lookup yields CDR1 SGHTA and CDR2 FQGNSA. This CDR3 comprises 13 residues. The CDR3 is CASSPGTALPLHF. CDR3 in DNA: TGTGCCAGCAGCCCTGGGACAGCTCTTCCCCTCCACTTT.

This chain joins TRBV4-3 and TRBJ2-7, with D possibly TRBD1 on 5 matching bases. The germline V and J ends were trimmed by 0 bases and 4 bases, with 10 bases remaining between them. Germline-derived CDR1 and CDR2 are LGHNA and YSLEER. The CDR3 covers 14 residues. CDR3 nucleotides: TGCGCCAGCAGCCAAGATCTACAGGTTTACGAGCAGTACTTC. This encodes CASSQDLQVYEQYF.

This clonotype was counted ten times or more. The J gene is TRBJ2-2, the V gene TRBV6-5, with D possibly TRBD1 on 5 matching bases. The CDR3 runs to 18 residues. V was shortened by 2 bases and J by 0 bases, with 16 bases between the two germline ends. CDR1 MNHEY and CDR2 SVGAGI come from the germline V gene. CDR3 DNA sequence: TGTGCCAGCAGTTACACGCTTCCCCGACAGTCGAACACCGGGGAGCTGTTTTTT. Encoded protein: CASSYTLPRQSNTGELFF.

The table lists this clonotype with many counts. The CDR3 sequence is CASSLSWGLGSPLHF. CDR3 DNA: TGTGCCAGCAGTTTATCGTGGGGGCTAGGGTCACCCCTCCACTTT. The V gene is TRBV27, the J gene TRBJ1-6; tentatively, D is TRBD1 (6 bases). Trimming took off 0 bases at V and 10 bases at J, with 13 bases between the two ends. Germline V CDR1 and CDR2: MNHEY, SMNVEV (reference sequence). This CDR3 is built from 15 residues.

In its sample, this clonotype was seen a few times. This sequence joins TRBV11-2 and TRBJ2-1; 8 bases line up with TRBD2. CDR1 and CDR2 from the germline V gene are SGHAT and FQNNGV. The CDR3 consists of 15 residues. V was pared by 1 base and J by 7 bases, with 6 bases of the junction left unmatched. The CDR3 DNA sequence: TGTGCCAGCAGCTTAGTCGGGGGGGGGGCGAATGAGCAGTTCTTC. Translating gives CASSLVGGGANEQFF.

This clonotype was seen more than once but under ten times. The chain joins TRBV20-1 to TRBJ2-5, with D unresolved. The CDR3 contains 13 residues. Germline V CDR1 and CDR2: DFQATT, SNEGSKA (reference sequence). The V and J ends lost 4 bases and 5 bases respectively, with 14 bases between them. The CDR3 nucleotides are TGCAGTGCTATTTCTACCCCGATGGAGACCCAGTACTTC. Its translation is CSAISTPMETQYF.

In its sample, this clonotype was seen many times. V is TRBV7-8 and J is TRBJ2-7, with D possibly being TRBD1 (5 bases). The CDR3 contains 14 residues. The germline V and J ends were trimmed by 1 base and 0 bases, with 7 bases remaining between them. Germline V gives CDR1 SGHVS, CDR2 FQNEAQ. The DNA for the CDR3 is TGTGCCAGCAGCTTAGACAGGAGCTCCTACGAGCAGTACTTC. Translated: CASSLDRSSYEQYF.

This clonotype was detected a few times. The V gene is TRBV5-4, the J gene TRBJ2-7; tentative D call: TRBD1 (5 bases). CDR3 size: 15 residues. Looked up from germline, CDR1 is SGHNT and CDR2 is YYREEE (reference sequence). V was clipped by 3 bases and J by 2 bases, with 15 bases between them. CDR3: CASSSATVHTYEQYF. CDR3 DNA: TGTGCCAGCAGCTCGGCGACAGTGCACACCTACGAGCAGTACTTC.

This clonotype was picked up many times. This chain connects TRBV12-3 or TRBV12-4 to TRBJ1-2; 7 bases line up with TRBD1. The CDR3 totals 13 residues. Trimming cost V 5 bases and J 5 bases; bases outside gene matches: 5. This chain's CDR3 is CASSPGTAYGYTF. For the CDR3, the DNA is TGTGCCAGCAGTCCGGGGACAGCGTATGGCTACACCTTC.

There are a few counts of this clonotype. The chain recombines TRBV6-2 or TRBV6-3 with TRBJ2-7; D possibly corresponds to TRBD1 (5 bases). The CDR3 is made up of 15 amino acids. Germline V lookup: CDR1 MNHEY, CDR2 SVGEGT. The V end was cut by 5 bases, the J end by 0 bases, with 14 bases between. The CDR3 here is CASSVRGFYSYEQYF. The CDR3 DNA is TGTGCCAGCAGTGTTAGGGGATTCTACTCCTACGAGCAGTACTTC.

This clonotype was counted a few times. CDR3 sequence (DNA): TGCAGTGCTACGGAGAGAGAAGAGACCCAGTACTTC. Amino acids: CSATEREETQYF. The genes are TRBV20-1 and TRBJ2-5; D call uncertain. V lost 4 bases and J lost 3, with 9 bases in between. This CDR3 region has 12 residues. The germline V gene has CDR1 DFQATT and CDR2 SNEGSKA (reference sequence).

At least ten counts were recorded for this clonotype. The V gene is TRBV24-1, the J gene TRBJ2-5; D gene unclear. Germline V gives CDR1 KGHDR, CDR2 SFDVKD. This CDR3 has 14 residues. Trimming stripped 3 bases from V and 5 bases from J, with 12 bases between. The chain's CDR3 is CATSDARVQETQYF. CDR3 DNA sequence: TGTGCCACCAGTGATGCAAGGGTGCAGGAGACCCAGTACTTC.

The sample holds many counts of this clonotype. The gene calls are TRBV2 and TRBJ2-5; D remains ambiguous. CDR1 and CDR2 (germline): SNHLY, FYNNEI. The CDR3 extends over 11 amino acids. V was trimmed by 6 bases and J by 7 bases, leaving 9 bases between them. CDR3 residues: CASRRSGTQYF. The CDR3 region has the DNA TGTGCCAGCAGGCGATCGGGGACCCAGTACTTC.